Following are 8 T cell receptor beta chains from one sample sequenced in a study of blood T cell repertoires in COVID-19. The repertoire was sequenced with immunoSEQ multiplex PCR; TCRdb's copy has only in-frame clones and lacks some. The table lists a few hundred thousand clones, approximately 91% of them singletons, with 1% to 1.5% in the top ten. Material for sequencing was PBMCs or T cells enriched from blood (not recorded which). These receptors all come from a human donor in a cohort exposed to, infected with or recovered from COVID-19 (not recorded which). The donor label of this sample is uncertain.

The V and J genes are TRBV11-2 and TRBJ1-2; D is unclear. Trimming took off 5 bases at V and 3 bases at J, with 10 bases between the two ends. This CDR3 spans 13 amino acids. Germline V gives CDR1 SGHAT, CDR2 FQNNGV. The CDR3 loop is CASSLGNDYGYTF. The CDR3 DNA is TGTGCCAGCAGCCTCGGGAACGACTATGGCTACACCTTC.

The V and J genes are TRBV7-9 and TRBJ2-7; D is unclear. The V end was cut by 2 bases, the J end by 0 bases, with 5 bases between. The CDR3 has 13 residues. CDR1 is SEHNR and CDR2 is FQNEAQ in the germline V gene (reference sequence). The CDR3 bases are TGTGCCAGCAGCTTACCCTCCTCCTACGAGCAGTACTTC. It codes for CASSLPSSYEQYF.

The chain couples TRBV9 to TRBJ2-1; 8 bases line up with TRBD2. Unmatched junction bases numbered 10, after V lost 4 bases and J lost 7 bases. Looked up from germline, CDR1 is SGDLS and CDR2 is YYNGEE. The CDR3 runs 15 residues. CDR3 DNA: TGTGCCAGCAGCCCCGGGGGGGCCGTAGGAAATGAGCAGTTCTTC. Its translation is CASSPGGAVGNEQFF.

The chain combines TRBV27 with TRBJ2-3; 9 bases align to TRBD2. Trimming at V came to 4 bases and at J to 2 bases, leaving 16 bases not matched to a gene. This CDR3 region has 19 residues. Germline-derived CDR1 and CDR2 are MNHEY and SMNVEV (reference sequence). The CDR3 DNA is TGTGCCAGCAGTTCCCGGGGAGCGGGGGGCGATGGACTCACAGATACGCAGTATTTT. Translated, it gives CASSSRGAGGDGLTDTQYF.

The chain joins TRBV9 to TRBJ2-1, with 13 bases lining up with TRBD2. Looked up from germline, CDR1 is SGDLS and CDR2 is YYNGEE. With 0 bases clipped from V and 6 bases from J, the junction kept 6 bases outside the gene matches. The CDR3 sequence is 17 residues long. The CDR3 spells CASSVDTSGGALNEQFF. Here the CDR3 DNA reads TGTGCCAGCAGCGTAGATACTAGCGGGGGGGCCCTCAATGAGCAGTTCTTC.

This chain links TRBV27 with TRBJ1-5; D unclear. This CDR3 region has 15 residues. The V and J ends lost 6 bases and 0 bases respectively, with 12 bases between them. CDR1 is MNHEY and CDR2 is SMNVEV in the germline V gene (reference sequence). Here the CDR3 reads CASRPLRLSNQPQHF. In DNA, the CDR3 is TGTGCCAGCAGGCCATTGAGACTTAGCAATCAGCCCCAGCATTTT.

The chain's CDR3 is CASSIDGPGASHTEAFF. The CDR3 coding sequence is TGTGCCAGTAGTATAGATGGGCCAGGGGCGTCTCACACTGAAGCTTTCTTT. The J gene is TRBJ1-1, the V gene TRBV19; D possibly corresponds to TRBD1 (6 bases). The CDR3 runs to 17 residues. Germline V gene sequence: CDR1 LNHDA, CDR2 SQIVND (reference sequence). V was clipped by 0 bases and J by 3 bases, with 17 bases between them.

The DNA for the CDR3 is TGCAGCGTTGAGGCAGAGAACACCGGGGAGCTGTTTTTT. Its protein product is CSVEAENTGELFF. This rearrangement joins TRBV29-1 to TRBJ2-2; unclear D gene. V lost 3 bases and J 1 base, leaving 6 bases between the germline ends. Germline loops: CDR1 SQVTM, CDR2 ANQGSEA. The CDR3 loop spans 13 amino acids.